What follows are 2 T cell receptor beta chains derived from one specimen sequenced in a study of blood T cells in healthy people across ages. The second PCR ran roughly 6 to 11 cycles with a sample-barcoded 5' primer and J-beta primers. TCRdb re-analysed the 5' RACE reads in MiXCR, keeping a single row per CDR3 protein. The repertoire holds over 1,300,000 distinct CDR3 sequences, 55% to 75% seen once, with 6.7% in the top ten. Sequencing was carried out using blood. The receptors come from a man aged 18 to 29 in good health.

The table lists this clonotype with a count of one. This chain connects TRBV20-1 to TRBJ1-1; D not certain. CDR1 and CDR2 from the germline V gene are DFQATT and SNEGSKA (reference sequence). V dropped 3 bases and J dropped 2 bases, with 25 bases sitting between them. The CDR3 contains 18 residues. The CDR3 protein is CSARSEAVRNPLNTEAFF. In DNA, the CDR3 is TGCAGTGCTAGGTCTGAGGCAGTCCGGAACCCTCTAAACACTGAAGCTTTCTTT.

The rearrangement uses TRBV24-1 and TRBJ2-7; D possibly corresponds to TRBD2 (6 bases). Germline CDR1 is KGHDR and CDR2 is SFDVKD. This CDR3 comprises 16 residues. V lost 4 bases, J lost 7 bases, and 22 bases lay in between. The CDR3 protein is CATSESGTNGRGEQYF. CDR3 DNA sequence: TGTGCCACCAGTGAATCCGGGACCAATGGCCGGGGGGAGCAGTACTTC.